These T cell receptor beta chains were read from a single sample in a study of blood T cell repertoires in COVID-19. Sequencing was performed with immunoSEQ multiplex PCR; in TCRdb, only in-frame clones are kept and a portion is missing. The table shows about 250,000 clones, with 85% to 90% occurring only once. The sample was PBMCs or T cells enriched from blood (not recorded which). These receptors came from a man aged 18 to 29 who had recovered from COVID-19. Both conserved end residues are part of each CDR3. D genes are given only for firm matches. A row's size may be missing; if present it is once, few, many or a size class.

CDR3nt: TGTGCCAGCAGCCTCACGGTGAGCGACGAGCAGTACTTC
CDR3aa: CASSLTVSDEQYF
d_gene: NA
abundance: NA
v_gene: TRBV11-2
j_gene: TRBJ2-7

CDR3nt: TGTGCCAGCAGCTTCAGGGGGCGGGAGACCCAGTACTTC
CDR3aa: CASSFRGRETQYF
d_gene: TRBD1
abundance: NA
v_gene: TRBV7-9
j_gene: TRBJ2-5

CDR3nt: TGTGCCAGCAGCTGGGGACAGCCTAATTCACCCCTCCACTTT
CDR3aa: CASSWGQPNSPLHF
d_gene: TRBD1
abundance: NA
v_gene: TRBV7-9
j_gene: TRBJ1-6

CDR3nt: TGTGCCAGCGGACTAGCGGGGGGGAATACGCAGTATTTT
CDR3aa: CASGLAGGNTQYF
d_gene: TRBD2
abundance: NA
v_gene: TRBV27
j_gene: TRBJ2-3

CDR3nt: TGTGCCAGCACGTCCGAGGGCAGGGGGCAAGGCAATCAGCCCCAGCATTTT
CDR3aa: CASTSEGRGQGNQPQHF
d_gene: TRBD1
abundance: NA
v_gene: TRBV7-8
j_gene: TRBJ1-5

CDR3nt: TGCGCCAGCAGCTTGACCTCTCCGGGGACCTATAATTCACCCCTCCACTTT
CDR3aa: CASSLTSPGTYNSPLHF
d_gene: NA
abundance: NA
v_gene: TRBV5-1
j_gene: TRBJ1-6

CDR3nt: TGTGCTAGTGGTTCCTTCGACAGGGTCTCTGGAAACACCATATATTTT
CDR3aa: CASGSFDRVSGNTIYF
d_gene: TRBD1
abundance: NA
v_gene: TRBV12-5
j_gene: TRBJ1-3

CDR3nt: TGTGCCAGCAGCCCACCTTCCGGGACAGGGGGAGATACGCAGTATTTT
CDR3aa: CASSPPSGTGGDTQYF
d_gene: TRBD1
abundance: once
v_gene: TRBV3-1/TRBV3-2
j_gene: TRBJ2-3

CDR3nt: TGTGCCAGCAGCTTGGACCAGACAGCCGGGGCCAACGTCCTGACTTTC
CDR3aa: CASSLDQTAGANVLTF
d_gene: NA
abundance: NA
v_gene: TRBV5-8
j_gene: TRBJ2-6

CDR3nt: TGTGCCAGCTTTTTCGGCGGGACAGTACTCGGGGAGCTGTTTTTT
CDR3aa: CASFFGGTVLGELFF
d_gene: NA
abundance: NA
v_gene: TRBV6-5
j_gene: TRBJ2-2

CDR3nt: TGTGCCTGGAGTGTACTGGCGGGGGCCCAAGAGACCCAGTACTTC
CDR3aa: CAWSVLAGAQETQYF
d_gene: NA
abundance: once
v_gene: TRBV30
j_gene: TRBJ2-5

CDR3nt: TGTGCCAGCTCACCGGCCGACAGACCGAACACTGAAGCTTTCTTT
CDR3aa: CASSPADRPNTEAFF
d_gene: NA
abundance: few
v_gene: TRBV18
j_gene: TRBJ1-1

CDR3nt: TGTGCCATCAGTGAGCGAACGGGGAATGAGCAGTTCTTC
CDR3aa: CAISERTGNEQFF
d_gene: NA
abundance: NA
v_gene: TRBV10-3
j_gene: TRBJ2-1

CDR3nt: TGTGCCAGCAGTGATGGGCGGGAGGGTTTGTATACGCAGTATTTT
CDR3aa: CASSDGREGLYTQYF
d_gene: TRBD2
abundance: NA
v_gene: TRBV2
j_gene: TRBJ2-3

CDR3nt: TGTGTCTTCACCCGGGACAGGAACTATGGCTACACCTTC
CDR3aa: CVFTRDRNYGYTF
d_gene: TRBD1
abundance: NA
v_gene: TRBV30
j_gene: TRBJ1-2

CDR3nt: TGTGCCAGCAGTTTGTACAGCGGGGCCTACGAGCAGTACTTC
CDR3aa: CASSLYSGAYEQYF
d_gene: TRBD2
abundance: NA
v_gene: TRBV28
j_gene: TRBJ2-7

CDR3nt: TGTGCCAGCAGTTTATCGCGGGCCCGGCATTTT
CDR3aa: CASSLSRARHF
d_gene: NA
abundance: NA
v_gene: TRBV28
j_gene: TRBJ1-5

CDR3nt: TGTGCCAGCAGCTCCACTAGCGGGAGCTGGCACGAGCAGTACTTC
CDR3aa: CASSSTSGSWHEQYF
d_gene: TRBD2
abundance: NA
v_gene: TRBV11-1
j_gene: TRBJ2-7

CDR3nt: TGTGCTAGCAGCTTAGCTGAGGGGAGGGAGACCCAGTACTTC
CDR3aa: CASSLAEGRETQYF
d_gene: NA
abundance: NA
v_gene: TRBV7-7
j_gene: TRBJ2-5

CDR3nt: TGTGCCAGCAAACGACAGACACCAACTAATGAAAAACTGTTTTTT
CDR3aa: CASKRQTPTNEKLFF
d_gene: NA
abundance: NA
v_gene: TRBV6-5
j_gene: TRBJ1-4

CDR3nt: TGTGCCAGTAGCACACAAAAGAATCAGCCCCAGCATTTT
CDR3aa: CASSTQKNQPQHF
d_gene: NA
abundance: NA
v_gene: TRBV19
j_gene: TRBJ1-5

CDR3nt: TGTGCCAGCACACAGGCGTTCTACGAGCAGTACTTC
CDR3aa: CASTQAFYEQYF
d_gene: NA
abundance: NA
v_gene: TRBV28
j_gene: TRBJ2-7

CDR3nt: TGTGCCAGCCTTCGGGACAGGATGAACACTGAAGCTTTCTTT
CDR3aa: CASLRDRMNTEAFF
d_gene: TRBD1
abundance: NA
v_gene: TRBV2
j_gene: TRBJ1-1

CDR3nt: TGTGCCAGCAGTGGACAGCGGCTAGAATCACCCCTCCACTTT
CDR3aa: CASSGQRLESPLHF
d_gene: NA
abundance: NA
v_gene: TRBV13
j_gene: TRBJ1-6

CDR3nt: TGTGCCAGCAGCTTAGAGCCGAGCGGGAGAAACCAGTACTTC
CDR3aa: CASSLEPSGRNQYF
d_gene: TRBD2
abundance: NA
v_gene: TRBV11-2
j_gene: TRBJ2-5

CDR3nt: TGTGCCACCAGCAGAGAAGGAGTACAGCCCCAGCATTTT
CDR3aa: CATSREGVQPQHF
d_gene: NA
abundance: NA
v_gene: TRBV15
j_gene: TRBJ1-5

CDR3nt: TGCGCCAGCAGCCCCCCAGTCGAGGCGCCTTTCTATGGCTACACCTTC
CDR3aa: CASSPPVEAPFYGYTF
d_gene: NA
abundance: NA
v_gene: TRBV4-1
j_gene: TRBJ1-2

CDR3nt: TGTGCCAGCAGCTTTCAAATCCAAAGCAGGGCTTTCTTT
CDR3aa: CASSFQIQSRAFF
d_gene: NA
abundance: NA
v_gene: TRBV11-3
j_gene: TRBJ1-1

CDR3nt: TGCAGCGCTACCCTCCCCAGGGCCGCCTATGGCTACACCTTC
CDR3aa: CSATLPRAAYGYTF
d_gene: NA
abundance: NA
v_gene: TRBV29-1
j_gene: TRBJ1-2

CDR3nt: TGTGCCAGCAGTGAGACTAGTCCCAATGAGCAGTTCTTC
CDR3aa: CASSETSPNEQFF
d_gene: NA
abundance: once
v_gene: TRBV28
j_gene: TRBJ2-1

CDR3nt: TGTGCCAGCAGTTTAGCGAGATACAATGAGCAGTTCTTC
CDR3aa: CASSLARYNEQFF
d_gene: NA
abundance: NA
v_gene: TRBV28
j_gene: TRBJ2-1

CDR3nt: TGTGCCAGCAGCTCCCCACAGGGCCTTCAGCCCCAGCATTTT
CDR3aa: CASSSPQGLQPQHF
d_gene: NA
abundance: NA
v_gene: TRBV28
j_gene: TRBJ1-5

CDR3nt: TGCGCCAGCAGCTCCGTCGGCACAGATACGCAGTATTTT
CDR3aa: CASSSVGTDTQYF
d_gene: NA
abundance: NA
v_gene: TRBV5-1
j_gene: TRBJ2-3

CDR3nt: TGTGCCAGCAGTTACTCCCGGGACAGGGGGCCTGAAGCTTTCTTT
CDR3aa: CASSYSRDRGPEAFF
d_gene: TRBD1
abundance: NA
v_gene: TRBV6-5
j_gene: TRBJ1-1

CDR3nt: TGTGCCAGCAGTTTACGGCCGGGTTTGGACGAGCAGTACTTC
CDR3aa: CASSLRPGLDEQYF
d_gene: NA
abundance: NA
v_gene: TRBV28
j_gene: TRBJ2-7

CDR3nt: TGTGCCAGCAGTTCCCGGGACAGGGGGCTAGGCGGCTACACCTTC
CDR3aa: CASSSRDRGLGGYTF
d_gene: TRBD1
abundance: NA
v_gene: TRBV27
j_gene: TRBJ1-2

CDR3nt: TGTGCCTGGAGTAGAGGGGGAGGGTCCGGCTACACCTTC
CDR3aa: CAWSRGGGSGYTF
d_gene: NA
abundance: NA
v_gene: TRBV30
j_gene: TRBJ1-2

CDR3nt: TGTGCCATCAAAGACATGAACACCGGGGAGCTGTTTTTT
CDR3aa: CAIKDMNTGELFF
d_gene: NA
abundance: NA
v_gene: TRBV10-3
j_gene: TRBJ2-2

CDR3nt: TGCGCCAGCAGCGAGGGAGGGCCTGTAGAGCAGTTCTTC
CDR3aa: CASSEGGPVEQFF
d_gene: TRBD2
abundance: NA
v_gene: TRBV5-1
j_gene: TRBJ2-1

CDR3nt: TGTGCCATCAGTGAGTCTGGCCCAGGAGGAGACTATGGCTACACCTTC
CDR3aa: CAISESGPGGDYGYTF
d_gene: NA
abundance: once
v_gene: TRBV10-3
j_gene: TRBJ1-2

CDR3nt: TGTGCCAGCAGCTCCGGGACTAGCTCTTTCGGTACGCAGTATTTT
CDR3aa: CASSSGTSSFGTQYF
d_gene: TRBD2
abundance: NA
v_gene: TRBV5-6
j_gene: TRBJ2-3

CDR3nt: TGTGCCAGCAGCTTGGTGAGAGCCACTAGCGGTTTCTCCTACAATGAGCAGTTCTTC
CDR3aa: CASSLVRATSGFSYNEQFF
d_gene: TRBD2
abundance: NA
v_gene: TRBV5-4
j_gene: TRBJ2-1

CDR3nt: TGTGCCAGCAGCCCAGGGACTAGCACAGATACGCAGTATTTT
CDR3aa: CASSPGTSTDTQYF
d_gene: NA
abundance: NA
v_gene: TRBV7-3
j_gene: TRBJ2-3

CDR3nt: TGTGCCAGTAGTAGCGGGAGGTGGACCTCCACAGATACGCAGTATTTT
CDR3aa: CASSSGRWTSTDTQYF
d_gene: TRBD2
abundance: NA
v_gene: TRBV19
j_gene: TRBJ2-3

CDR3nt: TGTGCCAGCTCACCAGTCGCGCGGACCGGGGAGCTGTTTTTT
CDR3aa: CASSPVARTGELFF
d_gene: NA
abundance: NA
v_gene: TRBV18
j_gene: TRBJ2-2

CDR3nt: TGTGCCAGCAGTTACGGGCAGGGGAGTTACGAGCAGTACTTC
CDR3aa: CASSYGQGSYEQYF
d_gene: NA
abundance: NA
v_gene: TRBV6-5
j_gene: TRBJ2-7

CDR3nt: TGTGCCAGCAGTGAATTATCCGGGACAGATGACGCCACAGATACGCAGTATTTT
CDR3aa: CASSELSGTDDATDTQYF
d_gene: TRBD1
abundance: NA
v_gene: TRBV6-1
j_gene: TRBJ2-3

CDR3nt: TGTGCCAGCAGTCCCCGGGCGGGGGCCTACAATGAGCAGTTCTTC
CDR3aa: CASSPRAGAYNEQFF
d_gene: TRBD2
abundance: NA
v_gene: TRBV27
j_gene: TRBJ2-1

CDR3nt: TGTGCCAGCAGTTCCCGGGCCCAGGGATCCTACGAGCAGTACTTC
CDR3aa: CASSSRAQGSYEQYF
d_gene: NA
abundance: NA
v_gene: TRBV27
j_gene: TRBJ2-7

CDR3nt: TGTGCCAGCAGCCAAAATACGGGACTCGGGGGAAGGGAGACCCAGTACTTC
CDR3aa: CASSQNTGLGGRETQYF
d_gene: NA
abundance: NA
v_gene: TRBV3-1/TRBV3-2
j_gene: TRBJ2-5

CDR3nt: TGTGCCAGCAGTAACCCGCCTAACGAGCAGTTCTTC
CDR3aa: CASSNPPNEQFF
d_gene: NA
abundance: NA
v_gene: TRBV6-5
j_gene: TRBJ2-1

CDR3nt: TGTGCCAGCAGCCAAGTACAGGGGAACACTGAAGCTTTCTTT
CDR3aa: CASSQVQGNTEAFF
d_gene: NA
abundance: NA
v_gene: TRBV3-1/TRBV3-2
j_gene: TRBJ1-1

CDR3nt: TGTGCCAGCAGCAAAAGGAGAGAGACCCAGTACTTC
CDR3aa: CASSKRRETQYF
d_gene: NA
abundance: once
v_gene: TRBV11-1
j_gene: TRBJ2-5

CDR3nt: TGTGCCAGCGGGAGTTACAATGAGCAGTTCTTC
CDR3aa: CASGSYNEQFF
d_gene: NA
abundance: NA
v_gene: TRBV11-2
j_gene: TRBJ2-1

CDR3nt: TGTGCCTGGAGTGCCCGAGGTACGCAGTATTTT
CDR3aa: CAWSARGTQYF
d_gene: NA
abundance: NA
v_gene: TRBV30
j_gene: TRBJ2-3

CDR3nt: TGTGCCAGCAGCCAAGTAGCGGGGGTTACGAATGAGCAGTTCTTC
CDR3aa: CASSQVAGVTNEQFF
d_gene: TRBD2
abundance: NA
v_gene: TRBV5-4
j_gene: TRBJ2-1

CDR3nt: TGCGCCAGCAGCTTGGAGCCAACCGAGGGCACAGATACGCAGTATTTT
CDR3aa: CASSLEPTEGTDTQYF
d_gene: NA
abundance: NA
v_gene: TRBV5-1
j_gene: TRBJ2-3